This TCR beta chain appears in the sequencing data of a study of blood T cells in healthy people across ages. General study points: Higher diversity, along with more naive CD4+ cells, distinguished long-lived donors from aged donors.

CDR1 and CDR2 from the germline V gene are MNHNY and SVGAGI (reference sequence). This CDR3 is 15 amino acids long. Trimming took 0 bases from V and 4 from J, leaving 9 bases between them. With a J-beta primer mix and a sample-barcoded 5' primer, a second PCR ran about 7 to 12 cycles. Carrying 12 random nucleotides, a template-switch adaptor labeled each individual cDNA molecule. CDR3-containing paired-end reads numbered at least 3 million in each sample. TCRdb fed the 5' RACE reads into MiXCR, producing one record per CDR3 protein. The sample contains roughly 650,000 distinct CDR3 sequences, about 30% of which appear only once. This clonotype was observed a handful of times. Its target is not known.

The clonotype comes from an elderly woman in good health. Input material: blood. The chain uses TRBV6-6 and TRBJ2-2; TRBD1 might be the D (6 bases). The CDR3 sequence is CASSYSPGVTGELFF. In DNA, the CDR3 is TGTGCCAGCAGTTACTCGCCAGGGGTCACCGGGGAGCTGTTTTTT.